The rows below give T cell receptor beta chains drawn from one sample of a study of blood T cell repertoires in COVID-19. Sequencing used immunoSEQ multiplex PCR; TCRdb keeps in-frame clones, though not all of them. This sample has some 270,000 clones, with roughly nine tenths found just once. Material: peripheral blood. These receptors originate from a woman in her thirties or forties who had recovered from COVID-19. CDR3s include the opening cysteine and the closing phenylalanine or tryptophan. The D gene is left open where the match is weak. Rows give clone size only sometimes, using once, few, many, or a class for an expanded clone.

clone size	J gene	V gene	D gene	CDR3 protein	CDR3 DNA
-	TRBJ1-2	TRBV6-1	TRBD1	CASSEEGQGGTYGYTF	TGTGCCAGCAGTGAAGAAGGACAGGGGGGAACCTATGGCTACACCTTC
-	TRBJ1-2	TRBV4-1	TRBD1	CASSQDQDRYGYTF	TGCGCCAGCAGCCAAGATCAGGACAGGTATGGCTACACCTTC
-	TRBJ2-5	TRBV5-1	TRBD2	CASSLGTLAVKETQYF	TGCGCCAGCAGCTTGGGGACACTAGCGGTGAAAGAGACCCAGTACTTC
-	TRBJ1-3	TRBV5-4	-	CASSEHSGGTGNTIYF	TGTGCCAGCAGCGAACATTCGGGGGGAACTGGAAACACCATATATTTT
few	TRBJ1-1	TRBV5-4	-	CASNPGGAVNTEAFF	TGTGCCAGCAACCCCGGAGGGGCGGTGAACACTGAAGCTTTCTTT
-	TRBJ1-2	TRBV6-2/TRBV6-3	-	CASSYIGYGYTF	TGTGCCAGCAGTTACATCGGCTATGGCTACACCTTC
-	TRBJ2-5	TRBV2	-	CASSEALNTGGETQYF	TGTGCCAGCAGTGAAGCGCTCAACACTGGGGGGGAGACCCAGTACTTC
many	TRBJ2-7	TRBV2	-	CASRPDYYEQYF	TGTGCCAGCAGACCAGATTACTACGAGCAGTACTTC
once	TRBJ1-1	TRBV10-3	-	CAISDMNTEAFF	TGTGCCATCAGTGATATGAACACTGAAGCTTTCTTT
-	TRBJ2-3	TRBV5-1	TRBD2	CASSSRLARAGTDTQYF	TGCGCCAGCAGTTCCAGACTAGCGCGGGCTGGCACAGATACGCAGTATTTT
-	TRBJ2-3	TRBV28	TRBD2	CASGRGQDTQYF	TGTGCCAGCGGGAGGGGCCAAGATACGCAGTATTTT